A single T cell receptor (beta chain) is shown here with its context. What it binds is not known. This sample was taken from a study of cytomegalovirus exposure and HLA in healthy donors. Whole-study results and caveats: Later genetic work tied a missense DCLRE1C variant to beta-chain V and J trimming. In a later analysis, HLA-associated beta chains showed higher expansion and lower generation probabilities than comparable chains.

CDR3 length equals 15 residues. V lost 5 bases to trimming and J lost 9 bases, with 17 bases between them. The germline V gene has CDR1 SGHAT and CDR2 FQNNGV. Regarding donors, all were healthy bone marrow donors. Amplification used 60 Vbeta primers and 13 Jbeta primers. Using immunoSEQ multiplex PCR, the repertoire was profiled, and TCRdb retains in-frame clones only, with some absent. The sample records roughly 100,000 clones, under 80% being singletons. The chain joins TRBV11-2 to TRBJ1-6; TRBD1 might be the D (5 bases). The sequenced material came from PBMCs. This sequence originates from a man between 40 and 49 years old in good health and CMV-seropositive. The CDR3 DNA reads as TGTGCCAGCAGCCGGGCTACTCCCCAGGGTTCACCCCTCCACTTT. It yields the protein CASSRATPQGSPLHF.